Following are 6 T cell receptor beta chains from one sample sequenced in a study of graft-versus-host responses after intestinal transplantation. The data were produced by immunoSEQ multiplex PCR, yet TCRdb's version contains in-frame clones alone and is incomplete. The sample contains some 22,000 clones, 85% to 95% of which appear only once. Sequenced material: PBMCs, taken roughly 38 days after intestinal transplant. These receptors came from a human patient who received an intestinal transplant, so some T cells may come from the graft donor.

This chain links TRBV7-8 with TRBJ2-7, with 7 bases aligning to TRBD2. V shed 4 bases, J shed 3 bases, and the junction held 6 bases outside the gene matches. CDR3 length: 14 amino acids. Germline V CDR1 and CDR2: SGHVS, FQNEAQ. CDR3 coding DNA: TGTGCCAGCAGCTACGGGACTACCAACTACGAGCAGTACTTC. The encoded protein is CASSYGTTNYEQYF.

CDR3 coding DNA: TGTGCCAGCAGTTACCTGAGATCGGATACGCAGTATTTT. Amino acids: CASSYLRSDTQYF. V is TRBV6-5 and J is TRBJ2-3; D remains ambiguous. The V end lost 2 bases, the J end lost 6 bases, and 9 bases lay between the germline ends. CDR1 and CDR2 from the germline V gene are MNHEY and SVGAGI. This CDR3 has 13 amino acids.

The V call is TRBV27, the J call TRBJ1-1; D is undetermined. CDR3 length: 15 residues. The V end lost 8 bases, the J end lost 0 bases, and 16 bases lay between the germline ends. Germline V gives CDR1 MNHEY, CDR2 SMNVEV (reference sequence). CDR3 nucleotide sequence: TGTGCCAGCCGTCCCCGATTCCTCATGAACACTGAAGCTTTCTTT. Protein: CASRPRFLMNTEAFF.

The genes are TRBV6-1 and TRBJ1-1; 7 nucleotides align to TRBD1. Trimming at V came to 6 bases and at J to 1 base, leaving 5 bases not matched to a gene. Germline CDR1 and CDR2: MNHNS and SASEGT. The CDR3 runs to 14 residues. The CDR3 is CASSPRTGNTEAFF. The DNA of the CDR3 is TGTGCCAGCAGCCCCAGGACAGGGAACACTGAAGCTTTCTTT.

This clone appeared once. The chain is built from TRBV13 and TRBJ1-1, with D perhaps matching TRBD1 (6 bases). Germline CDR1 and CDR2: PRHDT and FYEKMQ (reference sequence). V lost 8 bases to trimming and J lost 1 base, with 11 bases between them. This CDR3 contains 13 residues. This chain's CDR3 is CASYRTENTEAFF. CDR3 nucleotides: TGTGCCAGCTACAGGACAGAGAACACTGAAGCTTTCTTT. Together with reference TRBV13 and TRBJ1-1, the CDR3 gives the full variable domain: AAGVIQSPRHLIKEKRETATLKCYPIPRHDTVYWYQQGPGQDPQFLISFYEKMQSDKGSIPDRFSAQQFSDYHSELNMSSLELGDSALYFCASYRTENTEAFFGQGTRLTVV.

The rearrangement joins TRBV25-1 to TRBJ2-1; D remains unclear. The CDR3 sequence is 13 residues long. With 4 bases removed from V and 4 bases from J, the gap between germline ends came to 8 bases. In germline, CDR1 is MGHDK, CDR2 SYGVNS. The DNA of the CDR3 is TGTGCCAGCAGTGCGGTAGGTTACAATGAGCAGTTCTTC. Translating gives CASSAVGYNEQFF.